This TCR beta chain came from a study of blood T cell repertoires in COVID-19. The wider study: Italy, Spain and the United States were the sources of the convalescent and acute COVID-19 samples. PBMCs, B-cell-depleted T cells, or T cells were the source of the cDNA or gDNA that made up the material.

Under the authors' procedure: The assay estimated nucleated cells by amplifying reference gene primers. Measured with immunoSEQ multiplex PCR; TCRdb has only the in-frame clones, and not every one. V and J calls and clone size are copied from that table; D and trimming were computed from the DNA. In the table there are about 160,000 clones, more than 75% of which are singletons. Sequences were obtained from peripheral blood. This clonotype was sampled from a man in his fifties or sixties with active or convalescent COVID-19.

DNA for the CDR3: TGTGCCAGCTCACCACCCGCCACAGGGGGCAGAACTGAAGCTTTCTTT. As protein: CASSPPATGGRTEAFF. The chain joins TRBV18 to TRBJ1-1, with 9 bases identical to TRBD1. The germline V gene has CDR1 KGHSH and CDR2 LQKENI. With 0 bases clipped from V and 5 bases from J, the junction kept 7 bases outside the gene matches. The CDR3 length is 16 residues.